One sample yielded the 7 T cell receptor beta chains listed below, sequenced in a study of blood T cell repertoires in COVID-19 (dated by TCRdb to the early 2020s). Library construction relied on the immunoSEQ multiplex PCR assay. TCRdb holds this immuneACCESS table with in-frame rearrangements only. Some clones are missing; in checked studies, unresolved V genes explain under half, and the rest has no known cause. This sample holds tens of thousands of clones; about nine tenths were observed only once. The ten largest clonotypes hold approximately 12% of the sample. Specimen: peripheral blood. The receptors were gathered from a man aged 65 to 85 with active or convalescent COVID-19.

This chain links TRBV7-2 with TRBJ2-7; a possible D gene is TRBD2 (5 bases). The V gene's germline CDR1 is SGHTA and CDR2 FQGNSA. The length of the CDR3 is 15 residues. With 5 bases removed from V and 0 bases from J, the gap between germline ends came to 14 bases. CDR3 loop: CASSPVSGSSYEQYF. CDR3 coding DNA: TGTGCCAGCAGCCCTGTCTCGGGGTCCTCCTACGAGCAGTACTTC.

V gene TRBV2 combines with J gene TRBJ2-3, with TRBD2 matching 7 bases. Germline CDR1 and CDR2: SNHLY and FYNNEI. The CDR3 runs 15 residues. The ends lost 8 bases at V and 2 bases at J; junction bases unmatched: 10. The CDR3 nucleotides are TGTGCCAGCTCCGAAAGGCTAGCGGACACAGATACGCAGTATTTT. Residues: CASSERLADTDTQYF.

CDR3 DNA: TGTGCCAGCAGCCAAGTTGACCGGGAACCCTACAATGAGCAGTTCTTC. Translation gives CASSQVDREPYNEQFF. The V call is TRBV4-2, the J call TRBJ2-1, with D possibly being TRBD2 (5 bases). Germline V gives CDR1 LGHNA, CDR2 YNFKEQ. The CDR3 is 16 residues long. V gave up 1 base and J gave up 2 bases, with 12 bases separating them.

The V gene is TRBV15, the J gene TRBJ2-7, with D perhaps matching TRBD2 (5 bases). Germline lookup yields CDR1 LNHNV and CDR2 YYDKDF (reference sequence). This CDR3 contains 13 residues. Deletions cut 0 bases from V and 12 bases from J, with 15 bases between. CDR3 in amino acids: CATSRDLATGMYF. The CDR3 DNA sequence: TGTGCCACCAGCAGAGATTTGGCCACGGGAATGTACTTC.

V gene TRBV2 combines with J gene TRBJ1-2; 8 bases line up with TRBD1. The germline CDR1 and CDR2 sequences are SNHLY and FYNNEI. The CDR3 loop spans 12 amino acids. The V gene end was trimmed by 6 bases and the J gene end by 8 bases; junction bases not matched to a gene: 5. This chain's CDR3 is CASRTGGVGYTF. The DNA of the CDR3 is TGTGCCAGCAGAACAGGGGGTGTGGGCTACACCTTC.

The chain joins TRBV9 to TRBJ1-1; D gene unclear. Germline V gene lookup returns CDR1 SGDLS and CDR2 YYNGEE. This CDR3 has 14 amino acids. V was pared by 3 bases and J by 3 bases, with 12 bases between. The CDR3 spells CASSGGVTDTEAFF. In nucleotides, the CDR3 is TGTGCCAGCAGCGGCGGAGTAACGGACACTGAAGCTTTCTTT.

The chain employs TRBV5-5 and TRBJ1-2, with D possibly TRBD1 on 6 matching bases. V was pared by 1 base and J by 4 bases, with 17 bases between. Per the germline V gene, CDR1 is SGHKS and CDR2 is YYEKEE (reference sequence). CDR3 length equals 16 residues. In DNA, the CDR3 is TGTGCCAGCAGCTTGTATCTCGGGGGGCACGGCTATGGCTACACCTTC. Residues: CASSLYLGGHGYGYTF.